Below are 16 T cell receptor beta chains sequenced from a single sample in a study of early T cells in non-severe SARS-CoV-2 infection. From the 5' RACE reads, TCRdb called clonotypes with MiXCR, one entry per CDR3 protein. The data contain under 70,000 distinct CDR3 sequences, 4.5% to 7.5% of them seen just once; the ten biggest clones take up around 3.3%. Sequenced here: whole blood, sampled at baseline. Receptors were obtained from an adult who was a healthcare worker with PCR-confirmed SARS-CoV-2 infection or an uninfected control (not recorded which).

The sample holds many counts of this clonotype. The CDR3 is CASSDRGARKTQYF. In nucleotides, the CDR3 is TGTGCCAGCAGTGACAGGGGCGCAAGAAAGACCCAGTACTTC. The chain is built from TRBV7-2 and TRBJ2-5; 8 bases line up with TRBD1. The CDR3 sequence is 14 residues long. V lost 6 bases, J lost 6 bases, and 9 bases stayed unmatched. CDR1 is SGHTA, CDR2 FQGNSA, per germline.

V and J are TRBV18 and TRBJ2-7; D is ambiguous. V dropped 6 bases and J dropped 7 bases, with 16 bases sitting between them. In germline, CDR1 is KGHSH, CDR2 LQKENI. The CDR3 length is 13 residues. The CDR3 here is CASSLRVEGEQYF. The CDR3 DNA reads as TGTGCCAGCTCCCTCCGGGTAGAAGGAGAGCAGTACTTC.

This clonotype was observed a few times. The genes are TRBV24-1 and TRBJ2-3; D not resolved. This CDR3 contains 13 residues. CDR1 and CDR2 (germline): KGHDR, SFDVKD. V was pared by 4 bases and J by 2 bases, with 6 bases between. In DNA form, the CDR3 reads TGTGCCACCAGTGAGCCCTACACAGATACGCAGTATTTT. Translating gives CATSEPYTDTQYF.

A few counts support this clonotype. The V and J genes are TRBV24-1 and TRBJ2-1; maybe TRBD2 (6 bases). Germline-derived CDR1 and CDR2 are KGHDR and SFDVKD. CDR3 size: 15 residues. V gave up 5 bases and J gave up 7 bases, with 17 bases separating them. In DNA, the CDR3 is TGTGCCACCAGTGCATTCCCATCAGGAGGGAATGAGCAGTTCTTC. Translated: CATSAFPSGGNEQFF.

This clonotype has at least ten counts. V gene TRBV19 combines with J gene TRBJ2-3; D unclear. This CDR3 contains 12 residues. Germline CDR1 reads LNHDA; CDR2 reads SQIVND (reference sequence). V lost 6 bases to trimming and J lost 6 bases, with 10 bases between them. In DNA form, the CDR3 reads TGTGCCAGTAGGCCGCCGGGTGATACGCAGTATTTT. Its protein product is CASRPPGDTQYF.

This clonotype was detected ten times or more. The chain carries TRBV4-3 and TRBJ1-4, with D unclear. The V and J ends lost 0 bases and 5 bases respectively, with 10 bases between them. CDR3 size: 15 residues. Germline values: CDR1 LGHNA, CDR2 YSLEER. The CDR3: CASSQDLRQNEKLFF. DNA for the CDR3: TGCGCCAGCAGCCAAGATCTCAGGCAGAATGAAAAACTGTTTTTT.

At least ten counts were recorded for this clonotype. The chain uses TRBV10-3 and TRBJ1-2; the match to TRBD1 covers 9 bases. Looked up from germline, CDR1 is ENHRY and CDR2 is SYGVKD. Trimming cost V 7 bases and J 6 bases; bases outside gene matches: 3. The CDR3 length is 12 residues. CDR3 loop: CAITRTGDGYTF. Written as DNA, the CDR3 is TGTGCCATCACCCGGACAGGGGATGGCTACACCTTC.

The CDR3 region is CASSLGTSGTSTDTQYF. The CDR3 DNA is TGTGCCAGCAGCCTGGGGACTAGCGGAACTAGCACAGATACGCAGTATTTT. The genes are TRBV11-2 and TRBJ2-3; TRBD2 matches at 11 bases. From germline, CDR1 is SGHAT and CDR2 FQNNGV. After removal of 5 bases from V and 0 bases from J, the junction contained 7 bases not matched to a gene. This CDR3 is 17 amino acids long.

This clonotype was recorded many times. The chain combines TRBV20-1 with TRBJ1-2; 8 nucleotides align to TRBD1. The CDR3 covers 14 residues. The V and J ends lost 6 bases and 3 bases, in that order; junction bases with no gene match: 9. Germline V lookup: CDR1 DFQATT, CDR2 SNEGSKA (reference sequence). In nucleotides, the CDR3 is TGCAGTGCCACCCCGGGACAGGCTTACTATGGCTACACCTTC. It codes for CSATPGQAYYGYTF.

The rearrangement joins TRBV28 to TRBJ1-3, with a possible D match to TRBD1 (5 bases). The CDR3 spans 16 residues. V was trimmed by 4 bases and J by 3 bases, leaving 16 bases between them. Per germline, CDR1 MDHEN and CDR2 SYDVKM. CDR3 in amino acids: CASSSVGERGGNTIYF. CDR3 DNA sequence: TGTGCCAGCAGTTCTGTAGGGGAACGGGGTGGAAACACCATATATTTT.

This clonotype was seen a few times. The V call is TRBV5-1, the J call TRBJ1-2; weak D call: TRBD1 (5 bases). The CDR3 has 14 residues. Looked up from germline, CDR1 is SGHRS and CDR2 is YFSETQ. The germline V and J ends were trimmed by 4 bases and 8 bases, with 18 bases remaining between them. The CDR3 spells CASSHIQGGNGYTF. The CDR3 DNA reads TGCGCCAGCAGCCATATTCAGGGAGGCAACGGCTACACCTTC.

Many counts were recorded for this clonotype. A junction boundary mismatches the germline segment, possibly from a read error. The chain is built from TRBV12-3 or TRBV12-4 and TRBJ1-1, with 7 bases identical to TRBD1. The CDR3 runs 16 residues. Written as DNA, the CDR3 is TGTGCCAGCAGCTTAGATACCGGGACAGAGAACACTGAAGCTTTCTTT. It translates to CASSLDTGTENTEAFF.

This clonotype was counted ten times or more. The J gene is TRBJ2-7, the V gene TRBV19; TRBD2 is a possible D gene (6 bases). The length of the CDR3 is 15 residues. Per the germline V gene, CDR1 is LNHDA and CDR2 is SQIVND (reference sequence). V lost 8 bases, J lost 2 bases, and 19 bases lay in between. The CDR3 loop reads CASALNGAGPYEQYF. The CDR3 nucleotides are TGTGCCAGTGCGTTGAACGGGGCGGGACCCTACGAGCAGTACTTC.

The sample holds a few counts of this clonotype. The chain couples TRBV6-1 to TRBJ1-3; D call uncertain. V lost 6 bases to trimming and J lost 0 bases, with 12 bases between them. Germline V gene lookup returns CDR1 MNHNS and CDR2 SASEGT. The CDR3 runs to 15 residues. As DNA, the CDR3 is TGTGCCAGCAGCCCGGGTCATTACTCTGGAAACACCATATATTTT. As protein: CASSPGHYSGNTIYF.

This clonotype was seen many times. The chain uses TRBV12-3 or TRBV12-4 and TRBJ2-4; the D gene is possibly TRBD1 (5 bases). This CDR3 is built from 13 residues. V shed 7 bases and J shed 9 bases, with 16 bases lying between them. This chain's CDR3 is CASTLSQGGIQYF. The CDR3 DNA is TGTGCCAGCACCCTCTCCCAGGGTGGCATTCAGTACTTC.

V is TRBV20-1 and J is TRBJ2-1; tentatively, D is TRBD2 (5 bases). The CDR3 contains 13 residues. Germline-derived CDR1 and CDR2 are DFQATT and SNEGSKA (reference sequence). The CDR3 nucleotides read TGCACCCTGCTAGCAACAGACTACAATGAGCAGTTCTTC. As protein: CTLLATDYNEQFF.